This is a list of T cell receptor beta chains from one sample in a study of T cell changes during pregnancy in multiple sclerosis. Sequencing used immunoSEQ multiplex PCR; TCRdb keeps in-frame clones, though not all of them. The sample has 85,000 to 130,000 clones; 85% to 95% are singletons. This sample comprised peripheral blood, obtained before pregnancy. These receptors all come from a female donor with multiple sclerosis, enrolled in a pregnancy study. CDR3s include the opening cysteine and the closing phenylalanine or tryptophan. The D gene is left open where the match is weak. Not all rows give a size; the values are once, few, many and, for expanded clones, a class.

TRBV5-8	TRBJ2-7	NA	TRBD2	TGTGCCAGCAGCCCCCAGGGGGGACTAGCGGGATTCTACGAGCAGTACTTC	CASSPQGGLAGFYEQYF
TRBV27	TRBJ1-1	once	NA	TGTGCCAGCAGTTTGGGCTATGGGCTGAACACTGAAGCTTTCTTT	CASSLGYGLNTEAFF
TRBV11-2	TRBJ2-7	NA	NA	TGTGCCAGCTCCCCCTCCCCGGACAGAACCTACGAGCAGTACTTC	CASSPSPDRTYEQYF
TRBV9	TRBJ1-2	NA	TRBD1	TGTGCCAGCAGCGCGAGGACAGGGGGGGCCTATGGCTACACCTTC	CASSARTGGAYGYTF
TRBV27	TRBJ2-7	NA	TRBD1	TGTGCCAGCAGTACCAAAAACAGGGGTATACGCCACGAGCAGTACTTC	CASSTKNRGIRHEQYF
TRBV19	TRBJ2-3	NA	NA	TGTGCCAGTAGTATAATGAGCGGGCGCACAGATACGCAGTATTTT	CASSIMSGRTDTQYF
TRBV4-1	TRBJ2-3	NA	TRBD2	TGCGCCAGCAGCCTTTCTTCAGCGGGAAGCACAGATACGCAGTATTTT	CASSLSSAGSTDTQYF
TRBV30	TRBJ1-2	NA	TRBD1	TGTGCCTGGAGGGGGCAGGGGGTAAACTATGGCTACACCTTC	CAWRGQGVNYGYTF
TRBV5-1	TRBJ2-7	NA	TRBD1	TGCGCCAGCAGCTTTGACAGGGGGGTTCACGAGCAGTACTTC	CASSFDRGVHEQYF
TRBV4-1	TRBJ1-2	NA	TRBD1	TGCGCCAGCAGCCAAGAGGGGACAGGGTTGGGCTATGGCTACACCTTC	CASSQEGTGLGYGYTF
TRBV30	TRBJ1-2	NA	NA	TGTGCCTGGAGTGTGCGGATACCCAGAGCGACTAACTATGGCTACACCTTC	CAWSVRIPRATNYGYTF
TRBV4-1	TRBJ2-5	NA	NA	TGCGCCAGCAGCTCACAGGTTAGAGAGACCCAGTACTTC	CASSSQVRETQYF
TRBV6-5	TRBJ1-2	NA	NA	TGTGCCAGCAGTTACTCGCTCCAGGTTAACTATGGCTACACCTTC	CASSYSLQVNYGYTF
TRBV19	TRBJ1-5	NA	NA	TGTGCCAGTAGTATAGAATCAGGGGATCAGCCCCAGCATTTT	CASSIESGDQPQHF
TRBV4-3	TRBJ1-2	NA	NA	TGCGCCAGCAGCCAAGATCTTAAAAACTATGGCTACACCTTC	CASSQDLKNYGYTF
TRBV11-2	TRBJ2-2	once	NA	TGTGCCAGCAGCTTCGGTCGGGTTACGAACACCGGGGAGCTGTTTTTT	CASSFGRVTNTGELFF
TRBV10-3	TRBJ1-1	NA	NA	TGTGCCATCAGCACAGGGACCTCGAACACTGAAGCTTTCTTT	CAISTGTSNTEAFF
TRBV19	TRBJ1-1	NA	NA	TGTGCCAGTAGTACCCCCGGGGATAAGTTGAACACTGAAGCTTTCTTT	CASSTPGDKLNTEAFF
TRBV4-1	TRBJ2-1	NA	TRBD2	TGCGCCAGCGCAGACGATGGGACTAGCGGGAGGCAGGGCTCCTACAATGAGCAGTTCTTC	CASADDGTSGRQGSYNEQFF
TRBV9	TRBJ2-7	NA	NA	TGTGCCAGCAGCGTAGGGAGTAGTTCCTACGAGCAGTACTTC	CASSVGSSSYEQYF
TRBV7-9	TRBJ2-5	NA	NA	TGTGCCAGCAGCTTAGTAGGGGTTCAAGAGACCCAGTACTTC	CASSLVGVQETQYF
TRBV10-3	TRBJ1-2	NA	TRBD1	TGTGCCATCAGTGAGGGGCCAAGACAGGGGGTACCTAACTATGGCTACACCTTC	CAISEGPRQGVPNYGYTF
TRBV5-1	TRBJ2-1	NA	NA	TGCGCCAGCAAATCGGAACAGAGTTACAATGAGCAGTTCTTC	CASKSEQSYNEQFF
TRBV29-1	TRBJ1-1	few	NA	TGCAGCGTGCGAGACACTGAAGCTTTCTTT	CSVRDTEAFF
TRBV27	TRBJ2-3	NA	TRBD2	TGTGCCAGCAGTCCCCGGGGAGGGTTTGCGACAGATACGCAGTATTTT	CASSPRGGFATDTQYF
TRBV28	TRBJ2-7	NA	TRBD2	TGTGCCAGCAGGTCGAGCGGGGGCTCCTACGAGCAGTACTTC	CASRSSGGSYEQYF
TRBV11-2	TRBJ2-3	NA	TRBD1	TGTGCCAGCAGCCTAAACAGGGGGACCACAGATACGCAGTATTTT	CASSLNRGTTDTQYF
TRBV29-1	TRBJ2-1	NA	TRBD2	TGCAGCGTTGAAGGCGTCAAGCGGGAGAACAATGAGCAGTTCTTC	CSVEGVKRENNEQFF
TRBV18	TRBJ1-2	NA	NA	TGTGCCAGCTCACCACCGCGGGGGACACTTAACTATGGCTACACCTTC	CASSPPRGTLNYGYTF
TRBV5-1	TRBJ2-1	NA	NA	TGCGCCAGCAGCTTGGACTACGATGAGCAGTTCTTC	CASSLDYDEQFF
TRBV19	TRBJ2-1	NA	NA	TGTGCCAGTAGTGACCAGGGGAATGAGCAGTTCTTC	CASSDQGNEQFF
TRBV6-1	TRBJ1-3	once	TRBD1	TGTGCCAGCGGGGACAGGGCTGGAAACACCATATATTTT	CASGDRAGNTIYF
TRBV6-1	TRBJ1-5	NA	TRBD1	TGTGCCAGCAGTGAACTGGACAGGGGCAATCAGCCCCAGCATTTT	CASSELDRGNQPQHF
TRBV9	TRBJ2-7	NA	TRBD2	TGTGCCAGCAGCGTAGTGGCTAGCGGCTACGAGCAGTACTTC	CASSVVASGYEQYF
TRBV14	TRBJ1-1	NA	NA	TGTGCCAGCAGCCAGTATCCACTACAGGGAAACACTGAAGCTTTCTTT	CASSQYPLQGNTEAFF
TRBV7-6	TRBJ2-3	NA	TRBD2	TGTGCCAGCAGCCCTAGCGGGACAGTGACAGATACGCAGTATTTT	CASSPSGTVTDTQYF
TRBV7-6	TRBJ2-7	NA	NA	TGTGCCAGCACCCCCATGGGGGGTCCCTACGAGCAGTACTTC	CASTPMGGPYEQYF
TRBV6-4	TRBJ2-3	NA	TRBD2	TGTGCCAGCAGTGTAGCGGGAGGGCCAGATACGCAGTATTTT	CASSVAGGPDTQYF
TRBV14	TRBJ2-2	once	NA	TGTGCCAGCAGCACCAGGGTACAGACCGGGGAGCTGTTTTTT	CASSTRVQTGELFF
TRBV13	TRBJ2-2	NA	NA	TGTGCCAGCAGCGGCGGGGTGGGCACCGGGGAGCTGTTTTTT	CASSGGVGTGELFF
TRBV11-2	TRBJ1-2	NA	NA	TGTGCCAGCAGCTTCGGGGGGGCAGAGATCTATGGCTACACCTTC	CASSFGGAEIYGYTF
TRBV2	TRBJ1-2	NA	NA	TGTGCCAGCAGCTACGGACAGAGAAACTATGGCTACACCTTC	CASSYGQRNYGYTF
TRBV5-6	TRBJ2-1	NA	NA	TGTGCCAGCAGCTTCAGGGGGGTCGGTAGAAATGAGCAGTTCTTC	CASSFRGVGRNEQFF
TRBV5-4	TRBJ2-5	NA	NA	TGTGCCAGCAGCGCCGGACTGGAAGAGACCCAGTACTTC	CASSAGLEETQYF
TRBV5-1	TRBJ2-7	NA	TRBD1	TGCGCCAGCAGCCCCCAACTAGGACAGGGCTCCTACGAGCAGTACTTC	CASSPQLGQGSYEQYF
TRBV5-6	TRBJ2-1	NA	NA	TGTGCCAGCAGCTTGGATCGCGGGTTCTCCTACAATGAGCAGTTCTTC	CASSLDRGFSYNEQFF
TRBV5-1	TRBJ2-7	NA	TRBD2	TGCGCCAGCAGCACCGTCGGACTAGCGGGAGGGCTCAACCTCTACGAGCAGTACTTC	CASSTVGLAGGLNLYEQYF
TRBV28	TRBJ2-4	NA	NA	TGTGCCAGCAGCCCGGGACAGGGCGGGAGGAAAAACATTCAGTACTTC	CASSPGQGGRKNIQYF
TRBV5-1	TRBJ2-5	NA	TRBD2	TGCGCCAGTACCGGACTAGCGGGAGAAGAGACCCAGTACTTC	CASTGLAGEETQYF